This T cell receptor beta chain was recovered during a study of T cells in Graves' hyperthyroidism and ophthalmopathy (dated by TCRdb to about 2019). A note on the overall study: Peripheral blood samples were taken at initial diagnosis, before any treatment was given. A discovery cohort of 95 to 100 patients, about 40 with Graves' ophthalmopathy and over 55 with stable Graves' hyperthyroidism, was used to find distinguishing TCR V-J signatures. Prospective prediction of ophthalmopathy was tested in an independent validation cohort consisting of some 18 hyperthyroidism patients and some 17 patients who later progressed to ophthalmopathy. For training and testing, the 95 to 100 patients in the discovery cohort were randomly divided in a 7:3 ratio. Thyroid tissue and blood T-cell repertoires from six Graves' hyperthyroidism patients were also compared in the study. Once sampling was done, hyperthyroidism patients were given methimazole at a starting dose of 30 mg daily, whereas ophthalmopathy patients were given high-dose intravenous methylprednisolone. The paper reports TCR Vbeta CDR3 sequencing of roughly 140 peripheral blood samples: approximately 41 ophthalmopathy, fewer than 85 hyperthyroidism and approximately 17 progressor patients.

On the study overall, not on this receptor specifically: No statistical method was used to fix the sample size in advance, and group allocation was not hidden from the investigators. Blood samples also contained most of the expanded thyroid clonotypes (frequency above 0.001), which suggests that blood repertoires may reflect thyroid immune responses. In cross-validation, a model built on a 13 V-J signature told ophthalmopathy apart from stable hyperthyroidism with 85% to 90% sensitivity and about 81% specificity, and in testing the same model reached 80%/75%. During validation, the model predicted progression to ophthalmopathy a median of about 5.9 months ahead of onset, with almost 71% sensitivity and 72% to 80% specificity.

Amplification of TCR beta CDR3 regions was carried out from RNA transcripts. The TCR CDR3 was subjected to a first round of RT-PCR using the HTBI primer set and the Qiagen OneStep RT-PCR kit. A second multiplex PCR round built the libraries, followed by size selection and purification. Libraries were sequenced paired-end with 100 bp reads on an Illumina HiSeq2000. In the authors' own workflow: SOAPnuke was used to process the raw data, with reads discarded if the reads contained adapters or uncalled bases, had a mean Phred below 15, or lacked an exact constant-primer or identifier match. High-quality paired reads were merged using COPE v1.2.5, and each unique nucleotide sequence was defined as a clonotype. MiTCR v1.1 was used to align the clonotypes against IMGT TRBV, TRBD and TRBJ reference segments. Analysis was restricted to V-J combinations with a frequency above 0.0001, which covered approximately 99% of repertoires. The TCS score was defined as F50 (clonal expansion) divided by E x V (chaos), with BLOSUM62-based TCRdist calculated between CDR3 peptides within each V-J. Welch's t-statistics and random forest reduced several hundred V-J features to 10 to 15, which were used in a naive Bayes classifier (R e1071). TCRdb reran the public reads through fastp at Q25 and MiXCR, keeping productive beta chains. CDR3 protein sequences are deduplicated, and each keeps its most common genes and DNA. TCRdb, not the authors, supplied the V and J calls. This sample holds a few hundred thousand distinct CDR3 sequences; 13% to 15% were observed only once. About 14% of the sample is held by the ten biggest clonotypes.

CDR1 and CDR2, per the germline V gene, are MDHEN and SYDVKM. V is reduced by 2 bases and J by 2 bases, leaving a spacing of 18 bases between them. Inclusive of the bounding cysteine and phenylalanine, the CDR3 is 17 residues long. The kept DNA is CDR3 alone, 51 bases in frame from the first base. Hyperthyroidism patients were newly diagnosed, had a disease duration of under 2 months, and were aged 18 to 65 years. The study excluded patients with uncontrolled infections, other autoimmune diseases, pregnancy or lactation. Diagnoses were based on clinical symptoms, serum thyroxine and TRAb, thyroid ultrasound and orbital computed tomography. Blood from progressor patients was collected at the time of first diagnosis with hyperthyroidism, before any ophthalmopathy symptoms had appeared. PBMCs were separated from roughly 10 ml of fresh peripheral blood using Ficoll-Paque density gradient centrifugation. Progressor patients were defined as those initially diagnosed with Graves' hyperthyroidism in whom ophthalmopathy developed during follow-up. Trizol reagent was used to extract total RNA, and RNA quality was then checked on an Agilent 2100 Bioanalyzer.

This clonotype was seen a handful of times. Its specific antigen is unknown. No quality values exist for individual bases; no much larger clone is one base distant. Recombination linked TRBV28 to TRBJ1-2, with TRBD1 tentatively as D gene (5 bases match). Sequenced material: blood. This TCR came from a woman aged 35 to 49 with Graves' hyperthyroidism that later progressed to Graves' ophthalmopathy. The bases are TGTGCCAGCAGTTTAAGCCCAGGGACTACACTAAACTATGGCTACACCTTC. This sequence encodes CASSLSPGTTLNYGYTF.